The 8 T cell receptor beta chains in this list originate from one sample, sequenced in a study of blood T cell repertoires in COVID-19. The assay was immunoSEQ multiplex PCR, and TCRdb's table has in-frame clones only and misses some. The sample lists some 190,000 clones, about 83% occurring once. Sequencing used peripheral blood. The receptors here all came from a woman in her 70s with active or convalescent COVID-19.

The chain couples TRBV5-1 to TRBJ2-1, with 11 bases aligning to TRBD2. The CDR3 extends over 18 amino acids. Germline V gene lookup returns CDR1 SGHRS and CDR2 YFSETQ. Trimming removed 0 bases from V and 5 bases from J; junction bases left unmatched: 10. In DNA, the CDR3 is TGCGCCAGCAGCTTGGGACTAGGGACTAGCGGATCTGACAATGAGCAGTTCTTC. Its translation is CASSLGLGTSGSDNEQFF.

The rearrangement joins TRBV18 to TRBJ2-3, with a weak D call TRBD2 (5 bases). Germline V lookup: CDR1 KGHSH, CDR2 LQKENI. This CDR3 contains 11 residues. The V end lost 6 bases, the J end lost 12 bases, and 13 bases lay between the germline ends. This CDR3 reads CASSRQGGQYF. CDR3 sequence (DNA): TGTGCCAGCTCCCGTCAAGGAGGCCAGTATTTT.

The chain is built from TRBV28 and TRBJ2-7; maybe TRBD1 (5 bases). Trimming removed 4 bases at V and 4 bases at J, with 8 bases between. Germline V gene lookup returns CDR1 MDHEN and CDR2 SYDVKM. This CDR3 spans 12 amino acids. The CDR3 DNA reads TGTGCCAGCAGTTCCAGGGCATACGAGCAGTACTTC. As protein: CASSSRAYEQYF. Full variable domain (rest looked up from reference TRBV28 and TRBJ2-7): DVKVTQSSRYLVKRTGEKVFLECVQDMDHENMFWYRQDPGLGLRLIYFSYDVKMKEKGDIPEGYSVSREKKERFSLILESASTNQTSMYLCASSSRAYEQYFGPGTRLTVT.

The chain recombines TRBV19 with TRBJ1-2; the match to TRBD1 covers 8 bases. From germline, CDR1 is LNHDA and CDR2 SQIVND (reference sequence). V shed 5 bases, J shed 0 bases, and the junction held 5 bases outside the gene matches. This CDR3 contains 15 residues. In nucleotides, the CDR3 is TGTGCCAGTAGTCCCGTGACAGGGGCTAACTATGGCTACACCTTC. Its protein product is CASSPVTGANYGYTF.

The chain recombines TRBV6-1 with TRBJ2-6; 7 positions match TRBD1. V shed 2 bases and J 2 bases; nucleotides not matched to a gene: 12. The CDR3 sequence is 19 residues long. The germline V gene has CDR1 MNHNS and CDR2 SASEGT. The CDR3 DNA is TGTGCCAGCAGTGAACATGAGACAGGGATCATTACTGGGGCCAACGTCCTGACTTTC. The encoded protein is CASSEHETGIITGANVLTF.

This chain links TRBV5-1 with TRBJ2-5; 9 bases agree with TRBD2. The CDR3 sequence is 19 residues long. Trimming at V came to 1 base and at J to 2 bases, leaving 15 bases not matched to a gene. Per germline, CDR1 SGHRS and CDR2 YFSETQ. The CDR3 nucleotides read TGCGCCAGCAGCTTGTTTGGTAGCGGGAGAGGAGGGGTTCAAGAGACCCAGTACTTC. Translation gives CASSLFGSGRGGVQETQYF. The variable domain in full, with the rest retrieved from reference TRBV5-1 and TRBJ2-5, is KAGVTQTPRYLIKTRGQQVTLSCSPISGHRSVSWYQQTPGQGLQFLFEYFSETQRNKGNFPGRFSGRQFSNSRSEMNVSTLELGDSALYLCASSLFGSGRGGVQETQYFGPGTRLLVL.

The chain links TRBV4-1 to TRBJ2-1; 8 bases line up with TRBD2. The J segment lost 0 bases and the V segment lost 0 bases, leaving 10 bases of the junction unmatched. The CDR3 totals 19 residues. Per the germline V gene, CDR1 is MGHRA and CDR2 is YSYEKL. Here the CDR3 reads CASSQDRLAGQSSYNEQFF. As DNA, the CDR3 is TGCGCCAGCAGCCAAGATAGGCTAGCGGGTCAGAGCTCCTACAATGAGCAGTTCTTC.

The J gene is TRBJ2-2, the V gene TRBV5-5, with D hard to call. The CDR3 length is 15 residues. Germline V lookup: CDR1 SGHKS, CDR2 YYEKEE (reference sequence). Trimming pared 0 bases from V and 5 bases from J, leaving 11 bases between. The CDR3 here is CASSLEPGPTGELFF. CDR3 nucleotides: TGTGCCAGCAGCTTGGAGCCAGGTCCGACCGGGGAGCTGTTTTTT.